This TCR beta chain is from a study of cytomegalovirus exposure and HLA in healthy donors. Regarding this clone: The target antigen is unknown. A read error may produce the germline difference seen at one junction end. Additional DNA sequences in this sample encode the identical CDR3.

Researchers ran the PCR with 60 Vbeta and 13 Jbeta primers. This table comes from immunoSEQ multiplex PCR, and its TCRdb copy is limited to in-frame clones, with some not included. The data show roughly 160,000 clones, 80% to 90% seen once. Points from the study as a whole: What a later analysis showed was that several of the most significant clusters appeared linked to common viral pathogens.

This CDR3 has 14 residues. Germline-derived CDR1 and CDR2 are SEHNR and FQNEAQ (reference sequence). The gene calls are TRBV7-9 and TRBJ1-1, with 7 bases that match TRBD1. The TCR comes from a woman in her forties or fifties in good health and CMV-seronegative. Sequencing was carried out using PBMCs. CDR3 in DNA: TGTGCCAGCAGCTTAATCAGGGGGAACACTGAGGCTTTCTTT. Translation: CASSLIRGNTEAFF. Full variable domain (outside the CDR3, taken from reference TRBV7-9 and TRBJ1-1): DTGVSQNPRHKITKRGQNVTFRCDPISEHNRLYWYRQTLGQGPEFLTYFQNEAQLEKSRLLSDRFSAERPKGSFSTLEIQRTEQGDSAMYLCASSLIRGNTEAFFGQGTRLTVV.